This T cell receptor (beta chain) was observed in a study of Graves' ophthalmopathy and Graves' hyperthyroidism. PBMCs were isolated by Ficoll-Paque density gradient centrifugation, using roughly 9.7 ml of fresh peripheral blood as the starting material. This clonotype was seen only a few times. Its antigen is not known. Trimming stripped 4 bases from V and 2 bases from J, with 18 bases between. The CDR3 contains 16 residues. In germline, CDR1 is SGHRS, CDR2 YFSETQ. Amplifying from RNA transcripts, the study obtained TCR beta CDR3 regions. Following a first-round RT-PCR that used HTBI primers, a second-round multiplex PCR was carried out. TCRdb processed the multiplex PCR reads anew with MiXCR; each CDR3 protein has one entry. Here the sample spans hundreds of thousands of distinct CDR3 sequences, over 40% being singletons. Study conclusions and caveats: Stable hyperthyroidism and ophthalmopathy were told apart by a 13-signature model, which achieved around 88% sensitivity and over 65% specificity. In blood, most expanded thyroid clonotypes above 0.001 frequency were also detected.

The sequence was collected from an adult man with Graves' ophthalmopathy. This chain uses TRBV5-1 with TRBJ2-5; D gene uncertain. The sample consisted of peripheral blood. The CDR3 region is CASSLGAFRNQETQYF. For the CDR3, the DNA is TGCGCCAGCAGCCTCGGAGCGTTCCGGAATCAAGAGACCCAGTACTTC.